One sample yielded the 18 T cell receptor beta chains listed below, sequenced in a study of blood T cell repertoires in COVID-19. Only in-frame clones appear in the TCRdb table, and some are missing; sequencing was by immunoSEQ multiplex PCR. Of a few hundred thousand clones listed, approximately 86% were seen once; the top ten hold 4% to 5%. The sequencing sample was made of PBMCs or T cells enriched from blood (not recorded which). These receptors were collected from a woman aged 40 to 49 with acute COVID-19.

This chain connects TRBV3-1 (or the pseudogene TRBV3-2) to TRBJ1-2; TRBD1 matches at 7 bases. V shed 5 bases, J shed 3 bases, and the junction held 6 bases outside the gene matches. Per the germline V gene, CDR1 is LGHDT and CDR2 is YNNKEL (reference sequence). There are 14 residues in the CDR3. CDR3 bases: TGTGCCAGCAGCACCCGACAGGGTTACTATGGCTACACCTTC. This gives the protein CASSTRQGYYGYTF.

The chain couples TRBV7-9 to TRBJ2-7; TRBD2 aligns across 7 bases. The germline V gene encodes CDR1 SEHNR and CDR2 FQNEAQ (reference sequence). The CDR3 loop spans 15 amino acids. V shed 4 bases and J 0 bases; nucleotides not matched to a gene: 6. In nucleotides, the CDR3 is TGTGCCAGCAGCTCTGGGGGGGAAAGCTCCTACGAGCAGTACTTC. This sequence encodes CASSSGGESSYEQYF.

This chain uses TRBV9 with TRBJ2-1; TRBD1 matches 9 bases. The germline V gene has CDR1 SGDLS and CDR2 YYNGEE. Trimming removed 3 bases from V and 5 bases from J; junction bases left unmatched: 12. There are 17 residues in the CDR3. The DNA for the CDR3 is TGTGCCAGCAGCGCTCCCAGCTGGGACAGGGCGAACAATGAGCAGTTCTTC. Protein product: CASSAPSWDRANNEQFF.

This clone has a single count. This rearrangement joins TRBV7-2 to TRBJ2-3; 11 positions match TRBD2. V was pared by 7 bases and J by 3 bases, with 6 bases of the junction left unmatched. This CDR3 region has 15 residues. Germline CDR1 reads SGHTA; CDR2 reads FQGNSA. The CDR3 nucleotides are TGTGCCAGCAACTTCCCTAGCGGGGGGACAGATACGCAGTATTTT. This sequence encodes CASNFPSGGTDTQYF. Full variable domain (missing parts from reference TRBV7-2 and TRBJ2-3): GAGVSQSPSNKVTEKGKDVELRCDPISGHTALYWYRQSLGQGLEFLIYFQGNSAPDKSGLPSDRFSAERTGGSVSTLTIQRTQQEDSAVYLCASNFPSGGTDTQYFGPGTRLTVL.

With respect to this clone: At one end, the junction sequence differs from germline, possibly due to a read error. This rearrangement joins TRBV10-3 to TRBJ2-3; 7 positions agree with TRBD2. The CDR3 is 13 residues long. Per the germline V gene, CDR1 is ENHRY and CDR2 is SYGVKD. DNA of the CDR3: TGTGCCGTCAGGCTAGCGGACACAGATACGCAGTATTTT. Its translation is CAVRLADTDTQYF.

In its sample, this clone was seen once. The chain uses TRBV7-9 and TRBJ1-2, with D perhaps matching TRBD1 (6 bases). V dropped 5 bases and J dropped 6 bases, with 19 bases sitting between them. This CDR3 is built from 15 residues. CDR1 is SEHNR, CDR2 FQNEAQ, per germline (reference sequence). In DNA, the CDR3 is TGTGCCAGCAGCCCCCGAGGACAGTCTGGAGATGGCTACACCTTC. Translated, it gives CASSPRGQSGDGYTF.

The J gene is TRBJ2-3, the V gene TRBV27; D gene uncertain. Trimming removed 7 bases from V and 0 bases from J, with 8 bases in between. The CDR3 covers 13 residues. Germline V gene lookup returns CDR1 MNHEY and CDR2 SMNVEV (reference sequence). The CDR3 DNA is TGTGCCAGCACCCGCAGGAGCACAGATACGCAGTATTTT. This codes for CASTRRSTDTQYF.

This chain links TRBV19 with TRBJ1-6; D is unresolved. The CDR3 extends over 14 amino acids. The V and J ends lost 2 bases and 7 bases respectively, with 9 bases between them. Germline V gene sequence: CDR1 LNHDA, CDR2 SQIVND (reference sequence). Here the CDR3 reads CASSITAGNSPLHF. For the CDR3, the DNA is TGTGCCAGTAGTATAACCGCGGGCAATTCACCCCTCCACTTT.

The gene calls are TRBV5-1 and TRBJ2-1; 13 bases match TRBD2. In germline, CDR1 is SGHRS, CDR2 YFSETQ. This CDR3 region has 18 residues. V lost 3 bases and J lost 5; bases outside the gene matches: 11. The CDR3 sequence: CASSYFLTSGRWNNEQFF. The CDR3 bases are TGCGCCAGCAGCTATTTCCTGACTAGCGGGAGGTGGAACAATGAGCAGTTCTTC.

The chain carries TRBV11-2 and TRBJ2-5; 10 bases are a match to TRBD1. V lost 1 base and J lost 4; bases outside the gene matches: 6. Germline-derived CDR1 and CDR2 are SGHAT and FQNNGV. This CDR3 comprises 16 residues. The CDR3 DNA follows: TGTGCCAGCAGCTTAGGCGGGACAGGGGTTGGAGAGACCCAGTACTTC. Protein: CASSLGGTGVGETQYF.

This clone has more than one count but fewer than ten. The chain uses TRBV7-8 and TRBJ1-2, with 8 bases identical to TRBD1. The germline V gene has CDR1 SGHVS and CDR2 FQNEAQ. Trimming at V came to 0 bases and at J to 0 bases, leaving 15 bases not matched to a gene. This CDR3 spans 20 amino acids. Written as DNA, the CDR3 is TGTGCCAGCAGCTTAGCGCGTCTTTGGGACAGGACTGGAGCTAACTATGGCTACACCTTC. Its protein product is CASSLARLWDRTGANYGYTF.

This chain joins TRBV10-3 and TRBJ1-2; 9 positions agree with TRBD1. CDR1 ENHRY and CDR2 SYGVKD come from the germline V gene. The CDR3 consists of 15 residues. Germline trimming cut 3 bases from V and 4 bases from J; bases unmatched to any gene: 6. CDR3 coding DNA: TGTGCCATCAGTGAACAGGGGGCTCTTGTCTATGGCTACACCTTC. This translates into CAISEQGALVYGYTF.

This chain connects TRBV2 to TRBJ1-6, with D unclear. The V end was cut by 6 bases, the J end by 4 bases, with 16 bases between. This CDR3 region has 16 residues. Per the germline V gene, CDR1 is SNHLY and CDR2 is FYNNEI. The CDR3 DNA reads TGTGCCAGCAGGACGTTAGGGCGGACTTATAATTCACCCCTCCACTTT. Translation gives CASRTLGRTYNSPLHF.

This chain joins TRBV10-3 and TRBJ1-2, with TRBD1 matching 10 bases. V shed 2 bases and J 10 bases; nucleotides not matched to a gene: 7. Germline CDR1 is ENHRY and CDR2 is SYGVKD. The CDR3 covers 14 residues. The CDR3 loop reads CAISERETGGVYTF. In DNA, the CDR3 is TGTGCCATCAGTGAGAGGGAGACAGGGGGCGTCTACACCTTC.

This sequence joins TRBV11-3 and TRBJ2-1; 7 nucleotides agree with TRBD2. V lost 4 bases, J lost 0 bases, and 0 bases stayed unmatched. This CDR3 comprises 14 residues. Per germline, CDR1 SGHNT and CDR2 YENEEA. The CDR3 DNA reads TGTGCCAGCAGCTCGGGGGGCTCCTACAATGAGCAGTTCTTC. It is translated as CASSSGGSYNEQFF.

This sequence joins TRBV7-2 and TRBJ2-1, with 9 bases matching TRBD2. The length of the CDR3 is 17 residues. V dropped 1 base and J dropped 6; count of bases not matched to a gene: 10. The germline CDR1 and CDR2 sequences are SGHTA and FQGNSA. CDR3 DNA: TGTGCCAGCAGCTTAGTAACGGGGGGCGGGAGGGCCAATGAGCAGTTCTTC. Translating gives CASSLVTGGGRANEQFF.

The V call is TRBV6-1, the J call TRBJ2-6, with 10 positions matching TRBD2. Germline CDR1 is MNHNS and CDR2 is SASEGT. The CDR3 is made up of 21 amino acids. The ends lost 2 bases at V and 0 bases at J; junction bases unmatched: 13. The DNA of the CDR3 is TGTGCCAGCAGTGAAAGGCCCCTAGCGGGAGTAGGGGCCTCTGGGGCCAACGTCCTGACTTTC. This gives the protein CASSERPLAGVGASGANVLTF.

A single count supports this clone. The chain combines TRBV7-2 with TRBJ2-1; D remains unclear. CDR1 is SGHTA, CDR2 FQGNSA, per germline. The ends were cut back, 5 bases at V and 6 bases at J, with 11 bases in the middle. This CDR3 spans 13 amino acids. The CDR3 DNA reads as TGTGCCAGCAGCACACCCCGAACCAATGAGCAGTTCTTC. It specifies CASSTPRTNEQFF.